This TCR beta chain was found in a study of response to subunit inactivated influenza vaccine. Overall study findings and caveats: Authors suggested each seasonal influenza vaccination recruits few new T cells.

In TCRdb, the RT-PCR reads were re-called with MiXCR into one record per CDR3 protein. The table has more than 450,000 distinct CDR3 sequences, about an eighth seen once. This clonotype was found many times. Its antigen is not known. The CDR3 spans 17 residues. With V trimmed by 3 bases and J by 3 bases, 10 bases remained unmatched. In germline, CDR1 is SGHRS, CDR2 YFSETQ. The sequence was obtained from a man aged 45-60 years who received an inactivated influenza vaccine. Sequences were derived from PBMCs from blood, sampled on the day of vaccination. The chain recombines TRBV5-1 with TRBJ2-2, with 8 bases lining up with TRBD1. Here the CDR3 DNA reads TGCGCCAGCAGCTCCTGGACAGGGCGTGCGTACACCGGGGAGCTGTTTTTT. It translates to CASSSWTGRAYTGELFF. The full variable domain, in which reference TRBV5-1 and TRBJ2-2 provide the parts outside the CDR3, is KAGVTQTPRYLIKTRGQQVTLSCSPISGHRSVSWYQQTPGQGLQFLFEYFSETQRNKGNFPGRFSGRQFSNSRSEMNVSTLELGDSALYLCASSSWTGRAYTGELFFGEGSRLTVL.